This T cell receptor beta chain was sequenced in a study of T cell responses to AZD1222 COVID-19 vaccine. Study conclusions and caveats: Among the donors, most were white British and more were female, and clonal diversity was possibly underestimated.

Trimming cost V 4 bases and J 6 bases, with 14 bases left between them. This CDR3 has 14 residues. Germline V gene sequence: CDR1 SGHNT, CDR2 YYREEE (reference sequence). Assay: immunoSEQ multiplex PCR; the TCRdb copy retains only in-frame clones and omits some. The repertoire holds about 120,000 clones, with about nine tenths as singletons. As for this clone: Its antigen is not identified.

This receptor was taken from an adult who received the AZD1222 COVID-19 vaccine. The source material was peripheral blood, sampled 28 days after the second AZD1222 dose. This sequence joins TRBV5-4 and TRBJ2-1, with D maybe TRBD1 (6 bases). The CDR3 here is CASSPGQRSNEQFF. CDR3 DNA sequence: TGTGCCAGCAGCCCAGGACAGCGGTCCAATGAGCAGTTCTTC.